The rows below give T cell receptor beta chains drawn from one sample of a study of CD8 T cells in Susac syndrome. Each CDR3 protein is one row after TCRdb ran MiXCR on the immunoSEQ multiplex PCR reads. The sample consists of 95,000 to 150,000 distinct CDR3 sequences, around 94% of them appearing once. The material sequenced was CD8+ T cells from PBMCs. The receptor source for this set is a human donor with Susac syndrome. Each CDR3 is given with its conserved first and last residue. The order of the fields is V gene, J gene, clone size, D gene, CDR3 protein, CDR3 DNA. D genes are given only for firm matches. Size tells how often a clone was seen (once, few, many) or the class of an expanded clone, and some rows leave it out.

TRBV5-6	TRBJ2-1	once	-	CASSLARAPYNEQFF	TGTGCCAGCAGCTTGGCCCGGGCGCCGTACAATGAGCAGTTCTTC
TRBV20-1	TRBJ2-7	-	-	CSARVSPRWEYEQYF	TGCAGTGCTAGAGTATCCCCCCGCTGGGAATACGAGCAGTACTTC
TRBV20-1	TRBJ2-1	-	TRBD2	CSASPLAGGRNEQFF	TGCAGTGCTAGTCCCTTAGCGGGGGGGCGCAATGAGCAGTTCTTC
TRBV4-3	TRBJ2-1	-	-	CASSQDGGPNNEQFF	TGCGCCAGCAGCCAAGACGGCGGGCCAAACAATGAGCAGTTCTTC
TRBV12-3/TRBV12-4	TRBJ2-2	-	-	CASSLLNTGELFF	TGTGCCAGCAGTTTACTCAACACCGGGGAGCTGTTTTTT
TRBV12-3/TRBV12-4	TRBJ1-2	-	TRBD1	CASSQHDRDNYGYTF	TGTGCCAGCAGTCAACATGACAGGGATAACTATGGCTACACCTTC
TRBV18	TRBJ2-7	-	-	CASSPLRTDSYEQYF	TGTGCCAGCTCACCCCTTAGGACCGACTCCTACGAGCAGTACTTC
TRBV6-5	TRBJ2-7	once	TRBD1	CASRLRDSEIYEQYF	TGTGCCAGCAGGCTCCGGGACAGTGAAATCTACGAGCAGTACTTC
TRBV29-1	TRBJ1-2	once	-	CSVSGTYYGYTF	TGCAGCGTTTCCGGAACCTACTATGGCTACACCTTC
TRBV13	TRBJ2-1	-	-	CASSLEGNSYNEQFF	TGTGCCAGCAGCTTAGAAGGTAACTCCTACAATGAGCAGTTCTTC
TRBV7-2	TRBJ2-5	-	-	CASSLAPDRFETQYF	TGTGCCAGCAGCTTAGCTCCCGACAGGTTTGAGACCCAGTACTTC
TRBV27	TRBJ2-7	-	-	CASSFRESYEQYF	TGTGCCAGCAGTTTCCGGGAATCCTACGAGCAGTACTTC
TRBV29-1	TRBJ2-1	-	TRBD2	CSVEHGRAINEQFF	TGCAGCGTTGAACACGGGAGGGCCATCAATGAGCAGTTCTTC
TRBV12-3/TRBV12-4	TRBJ2-7	-	-	CASSLEGTGHEQYF	TGTGCCAGCAGTTTAGAGGGAACAGGCCACGAGCAGTACTTC
TRBV4-2	TRBJ2-7	-	TRBD2	CASSQVTSGIYEQYF	TGTGCCAGCAGCCAAGTAACTAGCGGGATTTACGAGCAGTACTTC
TRBV7-8	TRBJ2-7	-	-	CASSLEWSSPSSYEQYF	TGTGCCAGCAGCTTAGAGTGGAGCAGCCCAAGCTCCTACGAGCAGTACTTC
TRBV5-6	TRBJ2-7	-	TRBD1	CASSEGDRTYEQYF	TGTGCCAGCAGCGAAGGGGACAGGACCTACGAGCAGTACTTC
TRBV9	TRBJ2-3	-	-	CASSVAGPTDTQYF	TGTGCCAGCAGCGTAGCTGGGCCCACAGATACGCAGTATTTT
TRBV30	TRBJ2-7	-	-	CAWTTGHEQYF	TGTGCCTGGACGACCGGGCACGAGCAGTACTTC
TRBV19	TRBJ1-5	-	TRBD1	CASSNRGDKSGHF	TGTGCCAGTAGTAACAGGGGGGATAAGTCCGGGCATTTT
TRBV20-1	TRBJ2-4	-	-	CSARDINIQYF	TGCAGTGCTAGAGATATAAACATTCAGTACTTC
TRBV6-6	TRBJ2-5	-	TRBD1	CASSNNRGIETQYF	TGTGCCAGCAGTAACAACAGGGGCATTGAGACCCAGTACTTC
TRBV12-3/TRBV12-4	TRBJ2-3	-	-	CASSFGSGTDTQYF	TGTGCCAGCAGTTTCGGGAGTGGTACAGATACGCAGTATTTT
TRBV2	TRBJ1-2	-	TRBD1	CASTETGNGANYGYTF	TGTGCCAGCACCGAGACAGGGAACGGGGCTAACTATGGCTACACCTTC
TRBV5-4	TRBJ2-7	-	-	CASSSRTGREYEQYF	TGTGCCAGCAGTTCCCGGACAGGGCGGGAGTACGAGCAGTACTTC
TRBV4-1	TRBJ2-7	-	TRBD1	CASSQAGTGIYEQYF	TGCGCCAGCAGCCAAGCCGGGACAGGGATCTACGAGCAGTACTTC
TRBV20-1	TRBJ2-2	-	-	CSARDPPRGDTGELFF	TGCAGTGCTAGAGATCCTCCCCGTGGGGACACCGGGGAGCTGTTTTTT
TRBV12-5	TRBJ2-1	-	-	CASGLGDRDLSYNEQFF	TGTGCTAGTGGTTTGGGGGACCGGGACCTCTCCTACAATGAGCAGTTCTTC
TRBV13	TRBJ2-7	-	TRBD2	CASSQTSGSSYEQYF	TGTGCCAGCAGCCAGACTAGCGGGAGCTCCTACGAGCAGTACTTC
TRBV2	TRBJ2-1	-	TRBD2	CASSEYREGGDNEQFF	TGTGCCAGCAGTGAATACCGGGAGGGCGGCGACAATGAGCAGTTCTTC
TRBV4-3	TRBJ2-7	-	TRBD2	CASSQHGLAEPYEQYF	TGCGCCAGCAGCCAACATGGTCTAGCGGAGCCCTACGAGCAGTACTTC
TRBV5-6	TRBJ1-1	once	-	CASSLQGRIEAFF	TGTGCCAGCAGCTTACAGGGTCGGATTGAAGCTTTCTTT
TRBV4-2	TRBJ1-5	-	-	CASSQVVLIVGNQPQHF	TGTGCCAGCAGCCAAGTAGTCCTCATAGTCGGCAATCAGCCCCAGCATTTT
TRBV12-3/TRBV12-4	TRBJ2-1	-	TRBD2	CASSLSGGAVNEQFF	TGTGCCAGCAGTTTAAGCGGGGGGGCCGTCAATGAGCAGTTCTTC
TRBV7-3	TRBJ1-1	once	-	CASRRMGDTEAFF	TGTGCCAGCAGACGGATGGGGGACACTGAAGCTTTCTTT
TRBV5-6	TRBJ1-1	once	TRBD1	CASSTDRVSEAFF	TGTGCCAGCAGCACGGACAGGGTCTCTGAAGCTTTCTTT
TRBV6-6	TRBJ2-1	-	-	CASSYEQGRHEQFF	TGTGCCAGCAGTTACGAACAGGGTCGGCATGAGCAGTTCTTC
TRBV13	TRBJ2-7	-	-	CASSSPGLGNYEQYF	TGTGCCAGCAGCTCTCCGGGGCTAGGGAATTACGAGCAGTACTTC
TRBV5-6	TRBJ1-2	-	-	CASASEDRGHTF	TGTGCCAGCGCTTCGGAGGACAGAGGGCACACCTTC
TRBV4-3	TRBJ2-4	-	TRBD1	CASSQDIGDRVRIQYF	TGCGCCAGCAGCCAAGACATCGGGGACAGGGTGCGCATTCAGTACTTC
TRBV6-4	TRBJ2-7	-	-	CASTTESYEQYF	TGTGCCAGCACAACAGAAAGCTACGAGCAGTACTTC
TRBV12-3/TRBV12-4	TRBJ2-5	-	-	CASREGRRGRKTQYF	TGTGCCAGCAGGGAGGGGAGGCGGGGCAGGAAGACCCAGTACTTC
TRBV4-1	TRBJ2-1	-	-	CASSRLGGPPYNEQFF	TGCGCCAGCAGCCGGCTCGGGGGTCCCCCCTACAATGAGCAGTTCTTC